These 27 T cell receptor beta chains were sequenced from one sample in a study of CD8+CD57+ T cells in acquired aplastic anemia. Genomic DNA, the template, was used for profiling of the TCR beta VDJ and CDR3. TCRdb analysed the reads with MiXCR anew, one entry per CDR3 protein. The table includes around 210,000 distinct CDR3 sequences, 65% detected once. All patients picked for sequencing had shown, by flow cytometry, an expansion of CD8+CD57+ cells. Input material: sorted CD4+, CD8+, or CD8+CD57+ T cells (not recorded which) from PBMCs. The receptors here all came from a human donor with aplastic anemia.

The CDR3 is CASSEGLVGEQYF. CDR3 DNA: TGCGCCAGCAGTGAAGGACTAGTCGGCGAGCAGTACTTC. This chain joins TRBV10-1 and TRBJ2-7; 7 bases are shared with TRBD2. V lost 3 bases, J lost 6 bases, and 5 bases stayed unmatched. CDR3 size: 13 residues. Germline V CDR1 and CDR2: WNHNN, SYGVQD (reference sequence).

The chain has TRBV5-1 and TRBJ1-5; no firm D call. V was pared by 4 bases and J by 7 bases, with 15 bases between. The germline V gene has CDR1 SGHRS and CDR2 YFSETQ. The CDR3 runs 14 residues. CDR3 sequence (DNA): TGCGCCAGCAGCCGAGACCTGAACGGGCAGCCCCAGCATTTT. It translates to CASSRDLNGQPQHF.

The chain links TRBV20-1 to TRBJ1-1; D might be TRBD1 (5 bases). CDR1 is DFQATT and CDR2 is SNEGSKA in the germline V gene (reference sequence). This CDR3 spans 13 amino acids. V lost 0 bases to trimming and J lost 12 bases, with 17 bases between them. The chain's CDR3 is CSARDPTRDGSFF. CDR3 DNA: TGCAGTGCTAGAGATCCGACCAGGGATGGGTCTTTCTTT.

The chain is built from TRBV7-4 and TRBJ1-4, with D uncertain. Germline V gene lookup returns CDR1 SGHVT and CDR2 SQSDAQ. V lost 5 bases and J lost 7, with 23 bases in between. This CDR3 comprises 17 residues. The DNA for the CDR3 is TGTGCCAGCAGCCGAAGTTCGTGGAGGGCGACGGGTGAAAAACTGTTTTTT. It translates to CASSRSSWRATGEKLFF.

This clonotype has a single count. This chain joins TRBV6-1 and TRBJ2-5; D gene uncertain. Germline V gene sequence: CDR1 MNHNS, CDR2 SASEGT. The CDR3 is 11 amino acids. The germline V and J ends were trimmed by 8 bases and 5 bases, with 9 bases remaining between them. This chain's CDR3 is CASGLGETQYF. CDR3 sequence (DNA): TGTGCCAGCGGGCTGGGGGAGACCCAGTACTTC.

Details on this clonotype: Since no conserved phenylalanine or tryptophan closes the CDR3, a read error is the likely cause. This sequence joins TRBV6-5 and TRBJ2-7, with 7 bases aligning to TRBD1. V dropped 5 bases and J dropped 9; count of bases not matched to a gene: 10. Germline CDR1 is MNHEY and CDR2 is SVGAGI. The length of the CDR3 is 13 residues. The CDR3 region is CASSPPDRIRQYL. The CDR3 DNA reads as TGTGCCAGCAGTCCACCGGACAGGATAAGGCAGTACCTC.

The genes are TRBV19 and TRBJ1-5; no firm D call. Germline CDR1 is LNHDA and CDR2 is SQIVND (reference sequence). Trimming took 6 bases from V and 1 from J, leaving 16 bases between them. The CDR3 has 16 amino acids. The CDR3 region is CASRPDQRVSNQPQHF. The CDR3 coding sequence is TGTGCCAGTAGACCAGACCAAAGGGTAAGCAATCAGCCCCAGCATTTT.

As concerns this clonotype: The conserved phenylalanine or tryptophan normally closing the CDR3 is absent here, so this likely arose from a read error. The chain couples TRBV4-1 to TRBJ1-3; D is unresolved. V was shortened by 0 bases and J by 3 bases, with 9 bases between the two germline ends. The CDR3 consists of 15 residues. Looked up from germline, CDR1 is MGHRA and CDR2 is YSYEKL. The CDR3 here is CASSQDPGLGNTIYL. DNA of the CDR3: TGCGCCAGCAGCCAAGACCCTGGGCTTGGAAACACCATATATCTT.

The V gene is TRBV7-2, the J gene TRBJ2-7; the D call may be TRBD1 or TRBD2 (7 bases each). CDR3 length: 16 residues. The V end was cut by 3 bases, the J end by 3 bases, with 18 bases between. The germline V gene encodes CDR1 SGHTA and CDR2 FQGNSA. CDR3 in DNA: TGTGCCAGCAGCTTGAGGGAGGGGGCTCGGAACTACGAGCAGTACTTC. Its translation: CASSLREGARNYEQYF.

The chain couples TRBV19 to TRBJ2-2; tentative D call: TRBD1 (6 bases). V was shortened by 6 bases and J by 4 bases, with 12 bases between the two germline ends. CDR1 and CDR2 (germline): LNHDA, SQIVND (reference sequence). This CDR3 is built from 14 residues. The CDR3 sequence is CASRATGGTGELFF. For the CDR3, the DNA is TGTGCCAGTAGGGCGACAGGAGGCACCGGGGAGCTGTTTTTT.

There are a few counts of this clonotype. J is TRBJ2-5 and V is TRBV10-2, with no clear D. The germline gives CDR1 WSHSY, CDR2 SAAADI. The CDR3 length is 12 residues. V lost 0 bases and J 5 bases, leaving 4 bases between the germline ends. CDR3 DNA: TGCGCCAGCAGTGAGTCGGGTGAGACCCAGTACTTC. It specifies CASSESGETQYF.

This clonotype was recorded a few times. The V call is TRBV25-1, the J call TRBJ1-4; 8 bases match TRBD1. With V trimmed by 2 bases and J by 8 bases, 7 bases remained unmatched. Germline values: CDR1 MGHDK, CDR2 SYGVNS. This CDR3 contains 15 residues. CDR3 coding DNA: TGTGCCAGCAGTGAACCGGACAGGGAGGGCGAAAAACTGTTTTTT. Translation: CASSEPDREGEKLFF.

The rearrangement links TRBV2 to TRBJ1-6; D perhaps matches TRBD1 (5 bases). This CDR3 has 13 residues. V lost 8 bases and J lost 6, with 11 bases in between. Germline CDR1 reads SNHLY; CDR2 reads FYNNEI. CDR3 DNA sequence: TGTGCCAGCCTTCCCGGGGGTAATTCACCCCTCCACTTT. Translation gives CASLPGGNSPLHF.

This clonotype was counted many times. The chain links TRBV12-3 or TRBV12-4 to TRBJ1-5; D is perhaps TRBD1 (5 bases). V was cut by 5 bases and J by 0 bases, with 11 bases left in between. The CDR3 has 15 residues. DNA of the CDR3: TGTGCCAGCAGTCCCCCAGGGAATAGCAATCAGCCCCAGCATTTT. This translates into CASSPPGNSNQPQHF.

The rearrangement uses TRBV5-1 and TRBJ1-2; TRBD1 might be the D (6 bases). The CDR3 covers 16 residues. Trimming took off 0 bases at V and 2 bases at J, with 14 bases between the two ends. Looked up from germline, CDR1 is SGHRS and CDR2 is YFSETQ. The CDR3 DNA follows: TGCGCCAGCAGCTTGGGATGGGGCAGGGGAAACTATGGCTACACCTTC. It codes for CASSLGWGRGNYGYTF. The full variable domain, completed using reference TRBV5-1 and TRBJ1-2, is KAGVTQTPRYLIKTRGQQVTLSCSPISGHRSVSWYQQTPGQGLQFLFEYFSETQRNKGNFPGRFSGRQFSNSRSEMNVSTLELGDSALYLCASSLGWGRGNYGYTFGSGTRLTVV.

The rearrangement joins TRBV2 to TRBJ2-7, with D uncertain. CDR1 is SNHLY and CDR2 is FYNNEI in the germline V gene. The CDR3 length is 12 residues. Trimming stripped 6 bases from V and 3 bases from J, with 9 bases between. The chain's CDR3 is CASRRTFYEQYF. CDR3 nucleotide sequence: TGTGCCAGCAGACGGACCTTCTACGAGCAGTACTTC. The whole variable domain, filled in from reference TRBV2 and TRBJ2-7, reads EPEVTQTPSHQVTQMGQEVILRCVPISNHLYFYWYRQILGQKVEFLVSFYNNEISEKSEIFDDQFSVERPDGSNFTLKIRSTKLEDSAMYFCASRRTFYEQYFGPGTRLTVT.

This clonotype was seen repeatedly, ten times or more. The chain is built from TRBV6-6 and TRBJ1-6, with D possibly TRBD1 on 5 matching bases. V lost 8 bases and J 3 bases, leaving 17 bases between the germline ends. CDR1 is MNHNY, CDR2 SVGAGI, per germline (reference sequence). The length of the CDR3 is 16 residues. CDR3 region: CASHGGGTFYNSPLHF. The CDR3 bases are TGTGCCAGCCATGGGGGAGGGACCTTCTATAATTCACCCCTCCACTTT.

This clonotype was counted a few times. The chain has TRBV4-2 and TRBJ2-1, with 9 bases identical to TRBD2. Unmatched junction bases numbered 8, after V lost 0 bases and J lost 8 bases. The CDR3 totals 16 residues. Germline CDR1 LGHNA, CDR2 YNFKEQ. The CDR3 bases are TGTGCCAGCAGCCAAGATGCGAGCGGGGGGTTGTATGAGCAGTTCTTC. It codes for CASSQDASGGLYEQFF.

This clonotype was recorded many times. The chain carries TRBV27 and TRBJ1-6; D call uncertain. The CDR3 loop spans 13 amino acids. Deletions cut 2 bases from V and 8 bases from J, with 7 bases between. Germline V gene lookup returns CDR1 MNHEY and CDR2 SMNVEV (reference sequence). The CDR3 DNA reads TGTGCCAGCAGTTTAGGATACCATTCACCCCTCCACTTT. Translated, it gives CASSLGYHSPLHF.

This clonotype was observed a few times. The rearrangement links TRBV5-1 to TRBJ1-6, with D possibly being TRBD1 (5 bases). Trimming cost V 0 bases and J 10 bases, with 17 bases left between them. The CDR3 loop spans 16 amino acids. Germline V gives CDR1 SGHRS, CDR2 YFSETQ. CDR3 loop: CASSLDPGVIYSPLHF. CDR3 coding DNA: TGCGCCAGCAGCTTGGATCCGGGGGTAATCTACTCACCCCTCCACTTT. Full variable domain (missing parts from reference TRBV5-1 and TRBJ1-6): KAGVTQTPRYLIKTRGQQVTLSCSPISGHRSVSWYQQTPGQGLQFLFEYFSETQRNKGNFPGRFSGRQFSNSRSEMNVSTLELGDSALYLCASSLDPGVIYSPLHFGNGTRLTVT.

A remark on this clonotype: A read error may account for a junction end that differs from germline. The rearrangement uses TRBV24-1 and TRBJ2-1; no clear D. The CDR3 extends over 11 amino acids. CDR1 and CDR2 from the germline V gene are KGHDR and SFDVKD. This CDR3 is CASSRIDEQFF. DNA of the CDR3: TGTGCCAGCAGTAGGATCGATGAGCAGTTCTTC.

This chain connects TRBV12-3 or TRBV12-4 to TRBJ1-1; D perhaps matches TRBD1 (6 bases). V shed 8 bases and J shed 8 bases, with 18 bases lying between them. This CDR3 region has 13 residues. The CDR3 region is CASVGTLNREAFF. CDR3 nucleotide sequence: TGTGCCAGCGTCGGGACACTTAATCGGGAAGCTTTCTTT.

This clonotype has just one count. This chain uses TRBV7-9 with TRBJ2-1; weak D call: TRBD1 (6 bases). The CDR3 is 13 amino acids. V lost 7 bases and J lost 4, with 11 bases in between. Looked up from germline, CDR1 is SEHNR and CDR2 is FQNEAQ (reference sequence). CDR3 sequence: CASTKQGYNEQFF. As DNA, the CDR3 is TGTGCCAGCACTAAGCAGGGGTACAATGAGCAGTTCTTC. Together with reference TRBV7-9 and TRBJ2-1, the CDR3 gives the full variable domain: DTGVSQNPRHKITKRGQNVTFRCDPISEHNRLYWYRQTLGQGPEFLTYFQNEAQLEKSRLLSDRFSAERPKGSFSTLEIQRTEQGDSAMYLCASTKQGYNEQFFGPGTRLTVL.

The chain has TRBV30 and TRBJ2-1; D ambiguous. The CDR3 is 12 residues long. Germline V gene lookup returns CDR1 GTSNPN and CDR2 SVGIG (reference sequence). V shed 1 base and J shed 6 bases, with 7 bases lying between them. The CDR3 DNA is TGTGCCTGGAGTGGGGTCAGCAATGAGCAGTTCTTC. Translated, it gives CAWSGVSNEQFF.

The chain employs TRBV20-1 and TRBJ1-1; D may be TRBD1 (5 bases). CDR3 length equals 13 residues. Germline V gene sequence: CDR1 DFQATT, CDR2 SNEGSKA (reference sequence). V lost 6 bases, J lost 6 bases, and 17 bases lay in between. CDR3 sequence: CSARVGQGSEAFF. The DNA for the CDR3 is TGCAGTGCCCGAGTAGGGCAGGGATCTGAAGCTTTCTTT.

This sequence joins TRBV2 and TRBJ2-7; D is perhaps TRBD2 (6 bases). Per the germline V gene, CDR1 is SNHLY and CDR2 is FYNNEI. The CDR3 contains 17 residues. V lost 6 bases, J lost 4 bases, and 25 bases lay in between. The CDR3 coding sequence is TGTGCCAGCAGGGATAGTAGACTAGTGGGGACCCTATACGAGCAGTACTTC. Residues: CASRDSRLVGTLYEQYF.

The chain combines TRBV6-6 with TRBJ2-3, with 10 bases lining up with TRBD2. J gave up 0 bases and V 2 bases, and 5 bases lay outside the gene matches. The CDR3 totals 17 residues. CDR1 is MNHNY and CDR2 is SVGAGI in the germline V gene (reference sequence). CDR3 residues: CASSYMGAGGSTDTQYF. The CDR3 bases are TGTGCCAGCAGTTACATGGGAGCGGGGGGGAGCACAGATACGCAGTATTTT.